This T cell receptor beta chain was sequenced in a study of T cells in Graves' hyperthyroidism and ophthalmopathy. The germline CDR1 and CDR2 sequences are MNHEY and SVGAGI. The CDR3 spans 15 residues. RNA transcripts provided the source from which TCR beta CDR3 regions were amplified. A first-round RT-PCR of the TCR CDR3 used the HTBI primer set. TCRdb reanalysed the multiplex PCR reads using MiXCR and keeps one entry per CDR3 protein. Found here are roughly 630,000 distinct CDR3 sequences, 15% to 19% of them singletons; the top ten hold approximately 7%. This clonotype showed up just a few times. An end of the junction differs from the germline gene, which may be a read error.

This chain uses TRBV6-5 with TRBJ1-4, with 10 bases that match TRBD1. The sequence derives from a young woman with Graves' hyperthyroidism. Sequencing was performed on blood. CDR3 nucleotide sequence: TGTGCCAGCAGTTCAGGGACAGGGGTAGGGGAAAAACTGTCTTTT. Amino acid sequence: CASSSGTGVGEKLSF.